The clone carrying this T cell receptor (beta chain) was counted a few times. The antigen is undetermined. Using RNA template, CDR3s of TCR alpha and beta were amplified with iRepertoire arm-PCR. TCRdb reprocessed the multiplex PCR reads with MiXCR, giving one entry per CDR3 protein. The sample has 170,000 or so distinct CDR3 sequences; around 40% are singletons. These data are taken from a study of glioma-infiltrating T cells. General study points: Very few CDR3 sequences were shared between tissue and blood.

The length of the CDR3 is 19 residues. The V gene's germline CDR1 is SGHVS and CDR2 FQNEAQ. V lost 3 bases and J lost 4; bases outside the gene matches: 16. The receptor's source is a human donor with low-grade glioma or glioblastoma, undergoing nonglioma brain surgery, or in good health (not recorded which). This chain connects TRBV7-8 to TRBJ2-3; 10 bases are shared with TRBD2. The sequenced sample consisted of glioma tissue, nonneoplastic brain tissue, or PBMCs (not recorded which). CDR3 region: CASSLSTVWTSGMPDTQYF. CDR3 bases: TGTGCCAGCAGCTTGTCTACCGTTTGGACTAGCGGAATGCCAGATACGCAGTATTTT.